The count of the clone carrying this T cell receptor beta chain is one. In the study's own analysis: Estimates of nucleated cell counts were drawn from the amplification of reference gene primers. The method was immunoSEQ multiplex PCR; TCRdb's version includes in-frame clones alone and lacks a portion of them. V, J and clone size are those of that table, while D and trimming were read from the DNA. The sample consists of 190,000 or so clones, roughly 88% of them appearing once. The CDR3 covers 16 residues. The V segment lost 2 bases and the J segment 2 bases; nucleotides outside the gene matches: 7. Germline V lookup: CDR1 SGHTA, CDR2 FQGNSA. These data originate in a study of blood T cell repertoires in COVID-19. Across the study: Sites in the United States, Italy and Spain provided acute and convalescent COVID-19 samples. T cells, B-cell-depleted T cells, or PBMCs supplied cDNA or gDNA.

Sequenced sample: peripheral blood. V is TRBV7-2 and J is TRBJ1-1, with 8 bases identical to TRBD1. This receptor was taken from a woman aged 25-40 years with acute or convalescent COVID-19. The CDR3 loop reads CASSLRPGGLNTEAFF. CDR3 DNA sequence: TGTGCCAGCAGCTTACGGCCAGGGGGCCTTAACACTGAAGCTTTCTTT.